These 10 T cell receptor beta chains were sequenced from one sample in a study of radiotherapy plus CTLA-4 blockade in lung cancer. Profiling relied on immunoSEQ multiplex PCR, and the TCRdb table lists in-frame clones only, not all of them. The sample holds 25,000 to 35,000 clones, 70% to 80% seen once. Source: peripheral blood, taken from a patient treated with radiotherapy plus ipilimumab. Source of these receptors: a human donor with non-small cell lung cancer that progressed on radiotherapy plus ipilimumab.

V gene TRBV6-5 combines with J gene TRBJ1-4; 8 nucleotides match TRBD1. CDR1 is MNHEY, CDR2 SVGAGI, per germline. The CDR3 is 12 amino acids. The V and J ends lost 3 bases and 11 bases, in that order; junction bases with no gene match: 2. The CDR3 nucleotides read TGTGCCAGCAGTTATCGACAGGGGAAACTGTTTTTT. It encodes CASSYRQGKLFF.

The table lists this clone with a few counts. The chain employs TRBV4-3 and TRBJ2-3; D uncertain. This CDR3 spans 13 amino acids. Germline V gives CDR1 LGHNA, CDR2 YSLEER. Trimming cost V 0 bases and J 4 bases, with 5 bases left between them. CDR3 amino acids: CASSQELPDTQYF. DNA for the CDR3: TGCGCCAGCAGCCAAGAGCTCCCAGATACGCAGTATTTT.

About this clone itself: Likely a read error: the CDR3 ends without its conserved phenylalanine or tryptophan. The limits of the CDR3 on the DNA are not certain, so only TCRdb's listed CDR3 is given. The chain links TRBV6-1 to TRBJ2-6. The CDR3 comprises 14 residues, both ends counted. The germline V gene has CDR1 MNHNS and CDR2 SASEGT. CDR3 region: CASSAVNSMHKVGL.

The rearrangement links TRBV28 to TRBJ1-5; 7 nucleotides match TRBD1. J lost 0 bases, V lost 6 bases, and 11 bases had no gene match. Germline V CDR1 and CDR2: MDHEN, SYDVKM. The CDR3 contains 17 residues. For the CDR3, the DNA is TGTGCCAGCAGCCCCCGCCGGACAGGATATAGCAATCAGCCCCAGCATTTT. Amino acid sequence: CASSPRRTGYSNQPQHF.

The V call is TRBV5-8, the J call TRBJ2-3, with TRBD1 matching over 9 bases. The CDR3 runs 13 residues. Germline CDR1 is SGHTS and CDR2 is YDEGEE. The CDR3 nucleotides are TGTGCAACGAGGGGACAGGGCTTAGATACGCAGTATTTT. Encoded protein: CATRGQGLDTQYF.

This clone was picked up one time. The chain employs TRBV5-1 and TRBJ2-5; TRBD1 is a possible D gene (5 bases). The CDR3 contains 17 residues. The V end lost 0 bases, the J end lost 0 bases, and 15 bases lay between the germline ends. The germline CDR1 and CDR2 sequences are SGHRS and YFSETQ. The CDR3 DNA sequence: TGCGCCAGCAGCTTGGGGGGCTTGGGGCTCAACCAAGAGACCCAGTACTTC. Translated, it gives CASSLGGLGLNQETQYF.

The chain couples TRBV27 to TRBJ1-6; D gene ambiguous. CDR1 MNHEY and CDR2 SMNVEV come from the germline V gene (reference sequence). V lost 7 bases to trimming and J lost 6 bases, with 10 bases between them. The CDR3 totals 13 residues. The CDR3 loop is CASTSGINSPLHF. For the CDR3, the DNA is TGTGCCAGCACCTCGGGGATTAATTCACCCCTCCACTTT.

The CDR3 loop reads CASSPGTETQYF. CDR3 bases: TGTGCCAGCAGCCCTGGGACAGAGACCCAGTACTTC. The rearrangement uses TRBV5-6 and TRBJ2-5; D may correspond to TRBD1 or TRBD2 (5 bases each). V dropped 4 bases and J dropped 4 bases, with 8 bases sitting between them. The germline V gene encodes CDR1 SGHDT and CDR2 YYEEEE. The CDR3 consists of 12 residues.

The chain joins TRBV19 to TRBJ1-5; no firm D call. V gave up 6 bases and J gave up 2 bases, with 17 bases separating them. The CDR3 sequence is 16 residues long. Germline CDR1 LNHDA, CDR2 SQIVND (reference sequence). The CDR3 DNA sequence: TGTGCCAGTAGATCATCCGCGACCGGAGGCAATCAGCCCCAGCATTTT. Residues: CASRSSATGGNQPQHF.

The chain combines TRBV27 with TRBJ2-1; D may match TRBD1 or TRBD2 (6 bases each). The CDR3 has 15 residues. V gave up 6 bases and J gave up 7 bases, with 19 bases separating them. Germline CDR1 and CDR2: MNHEY and SMNVEV (reference sequence). For the CDR3, the DNA is TGTGCCAGCAGAGGGGGGCGGGGACGGGGGAATGAGCAGTTCTTC. Translated: CASRGGRGRGNEQFF.